One sample yielded the 10 T cell receptor beta chains listed below, sequenced in a study of Graves' ophthalmopathy and Graves' hyperthyroidism. As the template, RNA transcripts were used to amplify TCR beta CDR3 regions. HTBI primers served in a first-round RT-PCR, which a second-round multiplex PCR followed. Each CDR3 protein is one row after TCRdb ran MiXCR on the multiplex PCR reads. The sample holds about 380,000 distinct CDR3 sequences, 15% seen once. Sequencing used peripheral blood. All receptors derive from a woman aged 18-29 years with stable Graves' hyperthyroidism.

This clonotype was counted at least ten times. This chain's CDR3 is CASSTLDRVGHEQYF. The CDR3 region has the DNA TGTGCCAGTAGTACTCTGGACAGAGTGGGGCACGAGCAGTACTTC. The chain has TRBV19 and TRBJ2-7; D possibly corresponds to TRBD1 (6 bases). The CDR3 contains 15 residues. In germline, CDR1 is LNHDA, CDR2 SQIVND (reference sequence). V lost 4 bases and J lost 5, with 18 bases in between.

The chain uses TRBV10-3 and TRBJ2-7; 7 nucleotides agree with TRBD2. J gave up 3 bases and V 2 bases, and 4 bases lay outside the gene matches. This CDR3 is 14 amino acids long. The germline CDR1 and CDR2 sequences are ENHRY and SYGVKD. The CDR3 nucleotides are TGTGCCATCAGTGAGGGGGGGGTCGACTACGAGCAGTACTTC. This translates into CAISEGGVDYEQYF.

This clonotype was counted many times. The chain couples TRBV4-2 to TRBJ2-7, with D perhaps matching TRBD2 (7 bases). Germline V gene lookup returns CDR1 LGHNA and CDR2 YNFKEQ. V lost 8 bases and J 5 bases, leaving 19 bases between the germline ends. The CDR3 sequence is 14 residues long. CDR3 sequence reads: CASGPRGGANEQYF. Here the CDR3 DNA reads TGTGCCAGCGGCCCGAGAGGGGGGGCAAACGAGCAGTACTTC.

At least ten counts were recorded for this clonotype. V and J are TRBV12-3 or TRBV12-4 and TRBJ1-1; D possibly corresponds to TRBD1 (5 bases). Trimming stripped 7 bases from V and 0 bases from J, with 15 bases between. CDR3 length: 15 residues. CDR3 nucleotide sequence: TGTGCCAGCACCCTCCGGGCGACAGTGAACACTGAAGCTTTCTTT. The encoded protein is CASTLRATVNTEAFF.

The sample holds a few counts of this clonotype. The rearrangement uses TRBV5-6 and TRBJ1-1; no clear D. From germline, CDR1 is SGHDT and CDR2 YYEEEE. Trimming removed 5 bases at V and 3 bases at J, with 14 bases between. The CDR3 extends over 14 amino acids. The CDR3 nucleotides are TGTGCCAGCAGTTTGCCGAGGCGATACACTGAAGCTTTCTTT. Its protein product is CASSLPRRYTEAFF.

The sample holds many counts of this clonotype. This chain joins TRBV10-3 and TRBJ1-1, with 7 nucleotides matching TRBD1. The CDR3 is made up of 16 amino acids. Germline V lookup: CDR1 ENHRY, CDR2 SYGVKD. Trimming took 3 bases from V and 1 from J; bases not matched to a gene: 8. The CDR3 DNA reads as TGTGCCATCAGTGATACTCCGGGACAGAAGAACACTGAAGCTTTCTTT. Its translation is CAISDTPGQKNTEAFF.

This clonotype has only a few counts. Germline is not matched at one junction end, which may reflect a read error. The chain joins TRBV18 to TRBJ1-5, with 9 bases matching TRBD1. The CDR3 runs 14 residues. Germline values: CDR1 KGHSH, CDR2 LQKENI. The CDR3 loop is CASSPTGGNKPQHF. CDR3 nucleotide sequence: TGTGCCAGCTCACCCACAGGGGGCAATAAGCCCCAGCATTTT.

The chain joins TRBV5-1 to TRBJ1-1; TRBD1 is a possible D gene (5 bases). Trimming removed 1 base at V and 2 bases at J, with 12 bases between. CDR3 length: 15 residues. Germline loops: CDR1 SGHRS, CDR2 YFSETQ. The CDR3 region is CASSLSGLSNTEAFF. The CDR3 nucleotides read TGCGCCAGCAGCTTGTCGGGGCTTTCCAACACTGAAGCTTTCTTT.

V and J are TRBV19 and TRBJ1-5; 9 nucleotides agree with TRBD1. Germline lookup yields CDR1 LNHDA and CDR2 SQIVND (reference sequence). J gave up 7 bases and V 3 bases, and 13 bases lay outside the gene matches. The CDR3 runs to 17 residues. CDR3 sequence reads: CASSIGLGQGSRQPQHF. In DNA form, the CDR3 reads TGTGCCAGTAGTATCGGTCTGGGACAGGGCTCGCGACAGCCCCAGCATTTT.

This clonotype was found many times. This CDR3 is CASTWAGGIMNTEAFF. The CDR3 region has the DNA TGTGCCAGTACCTGGGCAGGGGGAATCATGAACACTGAAGCTTTCTTT. The chain has TRBV19 and TRBJ1-1; the match to TRBD1 covers 7 bases. Germline V CDR1 and CDR2: LNHDA, SQIVND (reference sequence). Trimming took 7 bases from V and 0 from J; bases not matched to a gene: 11. CDR3 length: 16 residues.